This T cell receptor beta chain was captured by sequencing in a study of T cell repertoires in cytomegalovirus infection. About the research overall: Use of recently identified HLA-C-restricted and well-studied HLA-B-restricted CMV epitopes was part of the study.

A note on this clonotype: Antigen specificity is unknown.

A single record per CDR3 protein comes from TCRdb applying MiXCR to the reads. The sample includes approximately 500,000 distinct CDR3 sequences, about 33% of them seen just once. Deletions cut 1 base from V and 1 base from J, with 8 bases between. Germline CDR1 and CDR2: MGHRA and YSYEKL. The CDR3 consists of 15 residues. This sequence was found in a human donor in good health (CMV status not recorded). Some clones in this sample may be carry-over from other donors' samples. The sample in question was cultured PBMCs, obtained from culture after CMV antigen stimulation. The gene calls are TRBV4-1 and TRBJ2-1; no clear D. CDR3 nucleotide sequence: TGCGCCAGCAGCCAAGGGAGACTTTCCTACAATGAGCAGTTCTTC. It yields the protein CASSQGRLSYNEQFF.